This record covers a single T cell receptor beta chain. Its antigen is undetermined. The V gene lost 11 bases and the J gene lost 3 bases, with 22 bases spanning the gap. Germline lookup yields CDR1 ENHRY and CDR2 SYGVKD. CDR3 size: 15 residues. This record belongs to a study of T cell responses to AZD1222 COVID-19 vaccine. Study in general: Timing groups of about 4 and about 12 weeks for second doses were pooled. Study-wide findings and caveats: The study sampled repertoires only after the peak T cell response. Rises in breadth and depth of Spike-specific TCRs came after two AZD1222 doses.

This table comes from immunoSEQ multiplex PCR, and its TCRdb copy is limited to in-frame clones, with some not included. The data hold fewer than 150,000 clones, with 80% to 90% observed a single time. This chain links TRBV10-3 with TRBJ1-2; no reliable D call. This clonotype originated in an adult in good health. The source material was peripheral blood, sampled on day 0 of AZD1222 vaccination. The CDR3 nucleotides read TGTGCCCCCTTTGGCCCGAACAATCCAGACTATGGCTACACCTTC. This translates into CAPFGPNNPDYGYTF.